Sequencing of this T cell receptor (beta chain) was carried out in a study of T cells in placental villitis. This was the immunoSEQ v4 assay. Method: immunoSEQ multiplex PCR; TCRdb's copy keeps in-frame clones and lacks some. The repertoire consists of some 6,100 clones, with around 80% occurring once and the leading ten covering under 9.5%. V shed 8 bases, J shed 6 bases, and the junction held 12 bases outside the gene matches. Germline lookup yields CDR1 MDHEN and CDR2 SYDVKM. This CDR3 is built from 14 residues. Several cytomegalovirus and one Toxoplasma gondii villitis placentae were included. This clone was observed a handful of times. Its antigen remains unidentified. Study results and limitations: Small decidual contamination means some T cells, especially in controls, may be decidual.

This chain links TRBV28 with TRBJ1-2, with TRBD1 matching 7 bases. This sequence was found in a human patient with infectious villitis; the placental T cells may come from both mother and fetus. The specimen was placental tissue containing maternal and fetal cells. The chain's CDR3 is CASGKRTGGNGYTF. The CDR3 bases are TGTGCCAGCGGAAAGCGGACAGGCGGGAATGGCTACACCTTC.